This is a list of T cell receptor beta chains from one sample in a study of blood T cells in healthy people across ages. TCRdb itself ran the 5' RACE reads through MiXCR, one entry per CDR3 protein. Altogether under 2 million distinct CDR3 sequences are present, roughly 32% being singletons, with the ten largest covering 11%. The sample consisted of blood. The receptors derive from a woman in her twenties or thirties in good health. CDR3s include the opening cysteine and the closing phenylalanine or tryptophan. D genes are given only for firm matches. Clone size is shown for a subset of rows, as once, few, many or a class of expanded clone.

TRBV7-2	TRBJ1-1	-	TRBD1	CATRDSPNTEAFF	TGTGCCACCCGGGACAGCCCGAACACTGAAGCTTTCTTT
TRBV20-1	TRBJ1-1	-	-	CSTRDRGLGNTEAFF	TGCAGTACTAGAGATCGAGGTTTGGGGAACACTGAAGCTTTCTTT
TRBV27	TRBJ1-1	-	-	CASRRKAGGTQRWDTEAFF	TGTGCCAGCAGACGAAAGGCCGGGGGGACCCAAAGGTGGGACACTGAAGCTTTCTTT
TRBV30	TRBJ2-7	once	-	CAWNPPGLSDEQYF	TGTGCCTGGAACCCACCAGGGCTTAGCGACGAGCAGTACTTC
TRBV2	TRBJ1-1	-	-	CASGGGWTEAFF	TGTGCCAGCGGCGGGGGTTGGACTGAAGCTTTCTTT
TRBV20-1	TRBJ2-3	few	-	CSAWKYTDTQYF	TGCAGTGCTTGGAAATACACAGATACGCAGTATTTT
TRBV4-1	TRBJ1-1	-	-	CASSQDREGLNTEAFF	TGCGCCAGCAGCCAAGATCGGGAGGGACTGAACACTGAAGCTTTCTTT
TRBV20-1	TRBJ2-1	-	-	CSARDSFIDEQFF	TGCAGTGCTAGAGACTCCTTTATAGATGAGCAGTTCTTC
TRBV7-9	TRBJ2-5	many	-	CASRLGHLQETQYF	TGTGCCAGCAGGTTAGGACACCTTCAAGAGACCCAGTACTTC
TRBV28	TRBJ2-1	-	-	CASSLTGPSHEQFF	TGTGCCAGCAGTTTGACGGGACCGAGCCATGAGCAGTTCTTC
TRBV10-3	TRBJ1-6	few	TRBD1	CAIKRDRGVSPLHF	TGTGCCATCAAACGGGACAGGGGAGTTTCACCCCTCCACTTT
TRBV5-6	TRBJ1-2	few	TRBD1	CASSATGGYGYTF	TGTGCCAGCAGCGCGACAGGGGGCTATGGCTACACCTTC
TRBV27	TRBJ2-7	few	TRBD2	CASRSGRSIYEQYF	TGTGCCAGCAGGAGCGGGAGATCTATCTACGAGCAGTACTTC
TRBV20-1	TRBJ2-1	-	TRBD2	CSARVAGLRYNEQFF	TGCAGTGCTAGAGTAGCGGGACTCCGTTACAATGAGCAGTTCTTC
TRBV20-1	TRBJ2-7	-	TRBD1	CSAPRDSSYEQYF	TGCAGTGCTCCCCGGGACAGCTCCTACGAGCAGTACTTC
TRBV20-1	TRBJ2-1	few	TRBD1	CSARVRGRTLSSYNEQFF	TGCAGTGCTAGAGTAAGGGGGCGAACCTTATCTTCATACAATGAGCAGTTCTTC
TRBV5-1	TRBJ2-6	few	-	CASSLMKGAGANVLTF	TGCGCCAGCAGCTTAATGAAGGGGGCTGGGGCCAACGTCCTGACTTTC
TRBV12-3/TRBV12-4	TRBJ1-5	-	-	CASRLYQQLNQPQHF	TGTGCCAGCAGGTTATACCAGCAACTTAATCAGCCCCAGCATTTT
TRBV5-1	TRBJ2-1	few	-	CASSLVDRSYNEQFF	TGCGCCAGCAGCTTGGTTGACAGGTCCTACAATGAGCAGTTCTTC
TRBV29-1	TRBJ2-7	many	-	CSVENGIEQYF	TGCAGCGTTGAAAACGGGATTGAGCAGTACTTC
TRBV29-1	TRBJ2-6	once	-	CSAGTSGANALTF	TGCAGCGCCGGGACATCGGGGGCCAACGCCCTGACTTTC